This T cell receptor beta chain was recovered during a study of cytomegalovirus exposure and HLA in healthy donors. About the research overall: In a later analysis, it was reported that the roughly 130 validation repertoires had been produced on the same platform as the 700 or so repertoires belonging to the first cohort.

Study results and limitations: According to a subsequent analysis, TCR clusters from the first cohort were inclined to appear together in the roughly 120 validation repertoires. Among TCR sequences, most were rare, though some public TCRs appeared in many donors.

The CDR3 has 14 residues. The ends lost 0 bases at V and 2 bases at J; junction bases unmatched: 1. Germline loops: CDR1 SGHRS, CDR2 YFSETQ. The study drew the donors from its roughly 110-subject validation cohort, separate from the roughly 700-subject first cohort. Only in-frame clones appear in the TCRdb table, and some are missing; sequencing was by immunoSEQ multiplex PCR. This repertoire shows approximately 160,000 clones, roughly 80% found once; its top ten account for 2% to 2.5%. Only a few counts were recorded for this clone. Its antigen is still unknown. The chain is built from TRBV5-1 and TRBJ2-5, with 7 bases aligning to TRBD1. The TCR sequence derives from a man aged 30 to 45 in good health and CMV-seropositive. Sequenced input: PBMCs. CDR3 residues: CASSLGTGQETQYF. DNA for the CDR3: TGCGCCAGCAGCTTGGGGACAGGTCAAGAGACCCAGTACTTC.